The clone carrying this T cell receptor (beta chain) was counted a few times. Its antigen is as yet unknown. This sample stems from a study of a mutant IDH1 vaccine in newly diagnosed glioma. As for the study in general: Eight vaccinations reached patients in weeks 1, 3, 5, 7, 11, 15, 19 and 23. Radiotherapy alone preceded vaccination by 4-6 weeks; alternatively, vaccination started with temozolomide cycles.

This table comes from immunoSEQ multiplex PCR, and its TCRdb copy is limited to in-frame clones, with some not included. The table includes roughly 60,000 clones, around 80% detected once. V lost 6 bases, J lost 1 base, and 10 bases lay in between. Germline CDR1 and CDR2: MDHEN and SYDVKM. This CDR3 has 14 residues. The sample's time point: week 11, during vaccination. In the vaccine, a single dose held 300 ug of the mutant IDH1 20-mer peptide, along with topical imiquimod. The source is a man aged 30 to 39 with glioma. The starting material was PBMCs, obtained from a glioma patient whose treatment included an IDH1 peptide vaccine. This chain links TRBV28 with TRBJ1-5; D not certain. The CDR3 here is CASRNQGSNQPQHF. The CDR3, as DNA: TGTGCCAGCAGGAATCAAGGAAGCAATCAGCCCCAGCATTTT.